The clone carrying this T cell receptor (beta chain) occurred a few times. The antigen is not known. TCRdb keeps only in-frame clones here, not all; method: immunoSEQ multiplex PCR. The table includes 130,000 to 150,000 clones, 85% to 90% detected once. This sample stems from a study of cytomegalovirus exposure and HLA in healthy donors. In the study overall: The roughly 130 validation repertoires used the same platform as the roughly 670 first-cohort repertoires (as reported by a later analysis). Study observations and caveats: A list of 150 to 200 TCR beta chains associated with cytomegalovirus was given. Within the 90 to 150 validation repertoires, first-cohort TCR clusters tended to co-occur, according to a later analysis.

Germline V gene lookup returns CDR1 SGHAT and CDR2 FQNNGV. Unmatched junction bases numbered 14, after V lost 1 base and J lost 8 bases. The CDR3 length is 18 residues. From the approximately 120-subject validation cohort, which was separate from the approximately 670-subject first cohort, the donors were drawn. The chain carries TRBV11-2 and TRBJ2-1; 10 bases align to TRBD2. The sequence derives from a woman in her 30s in good health and CMV-seropositive. The specimen sequenced was PBMCs. The CDR3: CASSLGEPASGSFDEQFF. The CDR3 DNA follows: TGTGCCAGCAGCTTAGGAGAACCCGCTAGCGGGAGTTTCGATGAGCAGTTCTTC.